A selection of T cell receptor beta chains follows, all from one sample in a study of blood T cell repertoires in COVID-19. The table came from immunoSEQ multiplex PCR; TCRdb's copy has only in-frame clones and leaves some out. Here the sample spans about 120,000 clones, roughly 83% being singletons. Source material: peripheral blood. The origin of the receptors is a woman aged 80 or older with acute or convalescent COVID-19. The CDR3 runs from the conserved cysteine through the conserved F or W. Fields, in order: J gene, V gene, CDR3 protein.

>TRBJ1-2|TRBV19
CASTTYLEGAGGYTF
>TRBJ1-1|TRBV27
CASSRVMNTEAFF
>TRBJ2-5|TRBV28
CASSLGATETQYF
>TRBJ2-5|TRBV9
CASSVDWTSGGETQYF
>TRBJ2-3|TRBV7-2
CASSLWGSGTDTQYF
>TRBJ2-1|TRBV20-1
CSAPSPTRFFF
>TRBJ1-1|TRBV6-6
CASSSGGGRGNTEAFF
>TRBJ2-1|TRBV6-5
CASSASTSGRGEQFF
>TRBJ1-2|TRBV15
CATSRRTGGDNYGYTF
>TRBJ1-5|TRBV7-9
CASSTPGANQPQHF
>TRBJ1-1|TRBV5-4
CASKLQGVGTEAFF
>TRBJ1-5|TRBV9
CASSAEGGANQPQHF
>TRBJ1-1|TRBV11-2
CASSLDPTGGAFF
>TRBJ2-7|TRBV7-9
CASSPMGGTSYEQYF
>TRBJ2-5|TRBV5-4
CASSPRSGGETQYF
>TRBJ1-2|TRBV5-1
CASSRNPGQESYGYTF
>TRBJ1-2|TRBV12-3/TRBV12-4
CASSSNSYGYTF
>TRBJ1-2|TRBV5-1
CASSPDRAQRGYTF
>TRBJ1-1|TRBV30
CAWYRVGTEAFF
>TRBJ1-1|TRBV4-3
CASSQGWISGNNEAFF
>TRBJ1-1|TRBV3-1/TRBV3-2
CASSQDIEAFF
>TRBJ1-6|TRBV19
CASSISRDRANNSPLHF
>TRBJ2-1|TRBV2
CASSYSRLAGGSYNEQFF
>TRBJ1-2|TRBV6-6
CASSYSAGESGYTF
>TRBJ2-1|TRBV9
CASSPPLNSGNYEQFF
>TRBJ2-7|TRBV7-8
CASSPFTGASYEQYF
>TRBJ1-1|TRBV7-2
CASSQQGASNTEAFF
>TRBJ1-2|TRBV28
CASSLASAQGSYGYTF
>TRBJ2-7|TRBV2
CASSAGTNIRAYEQYF
>TRBJ2-1|TRBV2
CASSLTGTGGEQFF
>TRBJ2-1|TRBV6-4
CASSQVAVSYNEQFF
>TRBJ2-1|TRBV9
CASSVALAGGENEQFF
>TRBJ1-4|TRBV19
CASSIYGEKLFF
>TRBJ2-5|TRBV30
CAWSPGLGETQYF
>TRBJ1-5|TRBV3-1/TRBV3-2
CASSRDRVQPQHF
>TRBJ2-1|TRBV13
CASSLVVRLAGAEGSYNEQFF
>TRBJ1-6|TRBV30
CAWSLGTGEGSPLHF
>TRBJ1-6|TRBV6-5
CASSFGSSYNSPLHF
>TRBJ1-5|TRBV20-1
CSASRRNQPQHF
>TRBJ1-4|TRBV27
CASSTRGLGEEKLFF
>TRBJ1-4|TRBV7-2
CASSSRTGDEKLFF
>TRBJ2-7|TRBV7-8
CASSYSGEQYF
>TRBJ1-5|TRBV10-3
CAISEFQGTYSNQPQHF
>TRBJ1-1|TRBV27
CASSLFPAGDMTEAFF
>TRBJ1-1|TRBV28
CASSSIGGGHTEAFF
>TRBJ1-5|TRBV6-2/TRBV6-3
CASSYGVRTGGSNQPQHF
>TRBJ1-4|TRBV4-2
CASSQGPFGTDENEKLFF
>TRBJ2-1|TRBV7-2
CASSLLYGGAGNEQFF
>TRBJ2-2|TRBV9
CASSLRAGGATGELFF